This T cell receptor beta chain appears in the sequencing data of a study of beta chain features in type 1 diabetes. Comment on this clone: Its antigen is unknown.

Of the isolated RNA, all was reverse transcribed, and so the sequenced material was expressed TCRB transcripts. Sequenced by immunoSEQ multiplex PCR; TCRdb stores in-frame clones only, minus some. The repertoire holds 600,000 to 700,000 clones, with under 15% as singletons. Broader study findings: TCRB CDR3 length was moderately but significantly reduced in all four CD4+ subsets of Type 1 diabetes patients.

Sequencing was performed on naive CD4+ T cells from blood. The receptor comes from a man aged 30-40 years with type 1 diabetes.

CDR3 sequence (DNA): TGCGCCAGCAGCCCTACCTCTAGAACAGATACGCAGTATTTT. This encodes CASSPTSRTDTQYF. This chain uses TRBV4-3 with TRBJ2-3; D unclear. The germline V gene has CDR1 LGHNA and CDR2 YSLEER. The CDR3 loop spans 14 amino acids. The V gene lost 4 bases and the J gene lost 3 bases, with 11 bases spanning the gap.